This T cell receptor (beta chain) was sequenced for a study of blood T cells in healthy people across ages. The length of the CDR3 is 13 residues. CDR1 is MDHEN, CDR2 SYDVKM, per germline. Per sample, a minimum of 6 million PBMCs were isolated. Each sample provided at least 5 micrograms of extracted total RNA. PCR was performed a second time for 7 to 11 cycles using a sample-barcoded 5' primer and a J-beta primer mix. Using its own MiXCR run on the 5' RACE reads, TCRdb lists one record per CDR3 protein. The table records around 1,600,000 distinct CDR3 sequences, under 55% of them present only once. The source is a woman between 18 and 30 years old in good health. The J gene is TRBJ2-4, the V gene TRBV28, with TRBD2 as a possible D gene (5 bases). TRBJ2-7 matches the DNA end more closely, so the J call is doubtful. The sequenced material came from blood. CDR3 DNA: TGTGCCAGCAGAGGCGCCGGGGTCTACGAGCAGTACTTC. Its protein product is CASRGAGVYEQYF.